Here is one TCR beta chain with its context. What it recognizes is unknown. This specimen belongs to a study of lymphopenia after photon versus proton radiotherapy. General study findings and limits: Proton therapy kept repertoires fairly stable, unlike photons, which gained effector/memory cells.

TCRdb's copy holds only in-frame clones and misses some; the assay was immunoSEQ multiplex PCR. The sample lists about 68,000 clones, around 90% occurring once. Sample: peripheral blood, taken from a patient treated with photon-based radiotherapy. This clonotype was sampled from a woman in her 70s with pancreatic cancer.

The DNA of the CDR3 is TGTGCCAGCAGTCAGACTAGCGGGAGGGCCCGGGAGACCCAGTACTTC. This gives the protein CASSQTSGRARETQYF. The chain recombines TRBV4-2 with TRBJ2-5, with 14 bases lining up with TRBD2. The CDR3 is 16 amino acids. V lost 6 bases and J lost 5; bases outside the gene matches: 8. Per germline, CDR1 LGHNA and CDR2 YNFKEQ.